Presented here are 5 T cell receptor beta chains from one specimen sequenced in a study of control samples from healthy donors and cancer patients. TCRdb's table, derived via immunoSEQ multiplex PCR, lists solely in-frame clones and lacks some. The table shows about 79,000 clones, with over 85% occurring only once. Sequenced material: PBMCs. These TCRs come from a woman in her forties with lung cancer.

This clone was found once. The V call is TRBV9, the J call TRBJ1-4, with D maybe TRBD1 (6 bases). Trimming shortened V by 2 bases and J by 3 bases, and 8 bases separated the two germline ends. There are 14 residues in the CDR3. Germline CDR1 SGDLS, CDR2 YYNGEE. CDR3 in amino acids: CASSVGGPNEKLFF. In nucleotides, the CDR3 is TGTGCCAGCAGCGTGGGGGGCCCTAATGAAAAACTGTTTTTT.

This sequence joins TRBV6-5 and TRBJ1-1; no firm D call. From germline, CDR1 is MNHEY and CDR2 SVGAGI. The V end was cut by 6 bases, the J end by 0 bases, with 11 bases between. This CDR3 has 14 residues. The CDR3 coding sequence is TGTGCCAGCAGCCTACGGGCACTGAACACTGAAGCTTTCTTT. Translating it yields CASSLRALNTEAFF.

The rearrangement uses TRBV4-2 and TRBJ1-5, with D tentatively TRBD1 (5 bases). Looked up from germline, CDR1 is LGHNA and CDR2 is YNFKEQ. With 2 bases removed from V and 0 bases from J, the gap between germline ends came to 14 bases. The CDR3 extends over 17 amino acids. CDR3 protein: CASSQKGIQNSNQPQHF. The DNA of the CDR3 is TGTGCCAGCAGCCAAAAGGGGATTCAGAATAGCAATCAGCCCCAGCATTTT.

This chain joins TRBV9 and TRBJ2-1; 10 bases are shared with TRBD2. Germline-derived CDR1 and CDR2 are SGDLS and YYNGEE. This CDR3 comprises 15 residues. Trimming at V came to 2 bases and at J to 3 bases, leaving 2 bases not matched to a gene. Here the CDR3 DNA reads TGTGCCAGCAGCGTGTTAGCGGGGGGCTACAATGAGCAGTTCTTC. This encodes CASSVLAGGYNEQFF.

This clone was recorded once. This chain uses TRBV4-2 with TRBJ2-1; D is unresolved. V dropped 0 bases and J dropped 4 bases, with 10 bases sitting between them. Germline CDR1 LGHNA, CDR2 YNFKEQ. The length of the CDR3 is 15 residues. The CDR3 sequence: CASSQDLEVYNEQFF. In nucleotides, the CDR3 is TGTGCCAGCAGCCAAGATCTCGAGGTTTACAATGAGCAGTTCTTC.